This passage covers 6 T cell receptor beta chains from one sample sequenced in a study of OX40 agonist ivuxolimab in advanced cancers. Only in-frame clones appear in the TCRdb table, and some are missing; sequencing was by immunoSEQ multiplex PCR. The sample holds under 85,000 clones, 88% seen once. Source: CD4+ or CD8+ T cells sorted from blood, taken in a trial of the OX40 agonist ivuxolimab. The receptors were sampled from an adult with an advanced solid tumor such as melanoma, head and neck, liver or kidney cancer.

This clone was observed once. This chain links TRBV11-2 with TRBJ1-4, with D possibly being TRBD1 (6 bases). CDR1 and CDR2 (germline): SGHAT, FQNNGV. The CDR3 loop spans 16 amino acids. Between the trimmed V and J ends, which lost 5 bases and 7 bases, there was a span of 20 bases. In DNA, the CDR3 is TGTGCCAGCAGCCCCCAGGGGTGGGAGTCCAGTGAAAAACTGTTTTTT. It encodes CASSPQGWESSEKLFF.

The CDR3, as DNA: TGTGCCAGCAGTGACAACCGTGTTGAGACCCAGTACTTC. Its translation: CASSDNRVETQYF. The chain uses TRBV6-1 and TRBJ2-5; D is unclear. CDR1 and CDR2 (germline): MNHNS, SASEGT. V lost 3 bases to trimming and J lost 5 bases, with 10 bases between them. The CDR3 consists of 13 residues.

The chain joins TRBV27 to TRBJ1-2, with D possibly matching TRBD1 (5 bases). The germline V and J ends were trimmed by 1 base and 8 bases, with 17 bases remaining between them. The V gene's germline CDR1 is MNHEY and CDR2 SMNVEV (reference sequence). The CDR3 covers 15 residues. CDR3 DNA sequence: TGTGCCAGCAGTTTATGGGGCCCTGGGGATTCGGGCTACACCTTC. It specifies CASSLWGPGDSGYTF.

This chain joins TRBV27 and TRBJ1-1; D remains ambiguous. Germline loops: CDR1 MNHEY, CDR2 SMNVEV (reference sequence). V was pared by 6 bases and J by 1 base, with 15 bases between. The CDR3 spans 15 residues. The CDR3 nucleotides are TGTGCCAGCAGCTTACGTCCGGCCCAGAACACTGAAGCTTTCTTT. This encodes CASSLRPAQNTEAFF.

This chain joins TRBV6-1 and TRBJ2-1; TRBD2 aligns across 8 bases. The CDR3 extends over 17 amino acids. Germline V CDR1 and CDR2: MNHNS, SASEGT. V was pared by 1 base and J by 6 bases, with 11 bases of the junction left unmatched. In nucleotides, the CDR3 is TGTGCCAGCAGTGAAGACCCGGGTCTAGCGGGTAGCAATGAGCAGTTCTTC. It is translated as CASSEDPGLAGSNEQFF.

The chain combines TRBV5-1 with TRBJ2-7; the match to TRBD2 covers 10 bases. Germline loops: CDR1 SGHRS, CDR2 YFSETQ. With V trimmed by 2 bases and J by 3 bases, 8 bases remained unmatched. There are 16 residues in the CDR3. In DNA, the CDR3 is TGCGCCAGCAGCTTAGGGTCGCTAGCGGGGGTCTACGAGCAGTACTTC. Amino acid sequence: CASSLGSLAGVYEQYF. The whole variable domain, filled in from reference TRBV5-1 and TRBJ2-7, reads KAGVTQTPRYLIKTRGQQVTLSCSPISGHRSVSWYQQTPGQGLQFLFEYFSETQRNKGNFPGRFSGRQFSNSRSEMNVSTLELGDSALYLCASSLGSLAGVYEQYFGPGTRLTVT.